These T cell receptor beta chains were read from a single sample in a study of blood T cell repertoires in COVID-19. Sequencing used immunoSEQ multiplex PCR; TCRdb keeps in-frame clones, though not all of them. The sample includes nearly 40,000 clones, around three quarters seen only once; the top ten take 38%. Sequences were obtained from peripheral blood. These receptor sequences come from a man older than 75 with active or convalescent COVID-19. Both conserved end residues are part of each CDR3. D genes are given only for firm matches. Part of the rows lack a size; the others show once, few, many or a class for expanded clones.

d_gene,j_gene,v_gene,abundance,CDR3nt,CDR3aa
.,TRBJ2-7,TRBV7-3,few,TGTGCCAGCAGCAGGACCGCGGGCCACTCCTACGAGCAGTACTTC,CASSRTAGHSYEQYF
.,TRBJ1-1,TRBV21-1,few,TGTGCCAGCAGCACACGGAGGCCGAACACTGAAGCTTTCTTT,CASSTRRPNTEAFF
.,TRBJ2-7,TRBV5-4,.,TGTGCCAGCAGCTTGACGGCAGGGGGGACCTACGAGCAGTACTTC,CASSLTAGGTYEQYF
.,TRBJ1-1,TRBV28,.,TGTGCCAGCAAACAGGGACCCGGGGCTGAAGCTTTCTTT,CASKQGPGAEAFF
TRBD2,TRBJ2-1,TRBV13,.,TGTGCCAGCAGCTTAGGAGCGGGAGGGTACAATGAGCAGTTCTTC,CASSLGAGGYNEQFF
.,TRBJ2-7,TRBV19,few,TGTGCCAGTAGTATGAGGTCGACTTTCGGCGAGCAGTACTTC,CASSMRSTFGEQYF
.,TRBJ1-2,TRBV29-1,.,TGCAGCGGCGGGGGTCGAGGCTATGGCTACACCTTC,CSGGGRGYGYTF
TRBD1,TRBJ2-1,TRBV2,.,TGTGCCAGCAGCCTCGACAGGGGGGCCTACAATGAGCAGTTCTTC,CASSLDRGAYNEQFF
.,TRBJ2-1,TRBV6-1,.,TGTGCCAGCGCATACGGGGGAGATCCTGAGCAGTTCTTC,CASAYGGDPEQFF
TRBD1,TRBJ1-2,TRBV2,.,TGTGCCAGCAGTGCAGGGGGCCCTGGCTACACCTTC,CASSAGGPGYTF
.,TRBJ1-2,TRBV28,.,TGTGCCAGCAGTCCCCTCCCCCAGGGTTACCACTTC,CASSPLPQGYHF
.,TRBJ2-2,TRBV27,few,TGTGCCAGCAGCAGGGCGATGGGCGGGGAGCTGTTTTTT,CASSRAMGGELFF
TRBD1,TRBJ2-1,TRBV7-2,few,TGTGCCAGCAGCCAGGGACAGGGGGCGCGGTACAATGAGCAGTTCTTC,CASSQGQGARYNEQFF
TRBD1,TRBJ1-5,TRBV30,few,TGTGCCTGGACCAGGGGGCGCGATCAGCCCCAGCATTTT,CAWTRGRDQPQHF
.,TRBJ2-5,TRBV29-1,.,TGCAGCGTTGACCCTGGCAATCAAGAGACCCAGTACTTC,CSVDPGNQETQYF
TRBD2,TRBJ2-1,TRBV30,.,TGTGCCTGGAGTGTAGAGGGAGGGATCTACAATGAGCAGTTCTTC,CAWSVEGGIYNEQFF
TRBD1,TRBJ2-7,TRBV5-1,.,TGCGCCAGCAGCCCCGGGACAGGGGGCTTCGAGCAGTACTTC,CASSPGTGGFEQYF
TRBD2,TRBJ2-5,TRBV9,few,TGTGCCAGCAGCGTGGGACTAGCTGGAGAGACCCAGTACTTC,CASSVGLAGETQYF
TRBD2,TRBJ2-7,TRBV6-5,.,TGTGCCAGCAGTTATGGAGCGGGGGTCGGACAGCAGTACTTC,CASSYGAGVGQQYF
.,TRBJ2-2,TRBV6-5,.,TGTGCCAGCAGTTCCCCAGGGGGGTCGAACACCGGGGAGCTGTTTTTT,CASSSPGGSNTGELFF
.,TRBJ2-6,TRBV7-9,.,TGTGCCAGCAGCTCACCCTACTCTGGGGCCAACGTCCTGACTTTC,CASSSPYSGANVLTF
.,TRBJ1-2,TRBV28,.,TGTGCCAGCACCACTCTGTCGATAGGGGTAAACGATGGCTACACCTTC,CASTTLSIGVNDGYTF
TRBD1,TRBJ1-2,TRBV19,.,TGTGCCAGTAGGGACAGGGGGGCCGGCTACACCTTC,CASRDRGAGYTF
TRBD1,TRBJ2-7,TRBV19,.,TGTGCCAGTAGTATAGATCAAGGACAGGGCATCAACGAGCAGTACTTC,CASSIDQGQGINEQYF
.,TRBJ1-5,TRBV21-1,.,TGTGCCAGCAGCAAAGCTCCTAGGGACAGGGGGCGCGTAGGCAATCAGCCCCAGCATTTT,CASSKAPRDRGRVGNQPQHF
.,TRBJ2-7,TRBV5-6,.,TGTGCCAGCAGCTTGGAGACTCGTCCCTACGAGCAGTACTTC,CASSLETRPYEQYF
.,TRBJ2-7,TRBV23-1,.,TGCGCCAGCAGTCAATCGAGCGGTACCTACGAGCAGTACTTC,CASSQSSGTYEQYF
TRBD1,TRBJ1-2,TRBV7-9,few,TGTGCCAGCAGCTTGGGGACAGATTATGGCTACACCTTC,CASSLGTDYGYTF